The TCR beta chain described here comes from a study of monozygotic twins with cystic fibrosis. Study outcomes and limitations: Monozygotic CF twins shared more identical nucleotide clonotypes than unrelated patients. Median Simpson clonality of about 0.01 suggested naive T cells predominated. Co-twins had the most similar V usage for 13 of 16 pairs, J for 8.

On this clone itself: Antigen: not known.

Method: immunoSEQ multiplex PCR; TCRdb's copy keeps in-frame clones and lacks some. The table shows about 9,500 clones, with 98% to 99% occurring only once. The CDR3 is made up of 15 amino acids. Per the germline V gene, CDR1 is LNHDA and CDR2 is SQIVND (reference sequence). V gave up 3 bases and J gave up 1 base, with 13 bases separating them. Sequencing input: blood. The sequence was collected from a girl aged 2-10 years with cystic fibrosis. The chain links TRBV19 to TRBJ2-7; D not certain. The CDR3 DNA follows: TGTGCCAGTAGTATCTCGGCTAGATCTTCCTACGAGCAGTACTTC. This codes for CASSISARSSYEQYF.